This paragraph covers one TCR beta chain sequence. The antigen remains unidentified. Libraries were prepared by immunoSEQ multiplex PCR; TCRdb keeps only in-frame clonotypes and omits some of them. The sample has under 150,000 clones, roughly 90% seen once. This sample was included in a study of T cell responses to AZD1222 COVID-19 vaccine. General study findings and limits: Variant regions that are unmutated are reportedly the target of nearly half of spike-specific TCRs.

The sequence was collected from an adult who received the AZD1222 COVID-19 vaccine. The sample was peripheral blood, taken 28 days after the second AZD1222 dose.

The CDR3 bases are TGTGCCAGCAGCCAAGCCTGGACAGGGGGTGCCTACGAGCAGTACTTC. It specifies CASSQAWTGGAYEQYF. The J gene is TRBJ2-7, the V gene TRBV3-1 (or the pseudogene TRBV3-2); 10 nucleotides agree with TRBD1. The V segment lost 1 base and the J segment 2 bases; nucleotides outside the gene matches: 5. CDR1 is LGHDT and CDR2 is YNNKEL in the germline V gene (reference sequence). The CDR3 runs to 16 residues.